This record looks at one T cell receptor (beta chain) sequence and its context. Its target is not known. This specimen comes from a study of CD8+ T cells in alopecia areata. At the level of the study: Tofacitinib therapy lasting 6 to 18 months was followed by 6 months off drug. The study, taken as a whole, reports: The study found tofacitinib significantly decreased scalp clonality and expanded CD8+ clones among the top 100. During tofacitinib treatment, many expanded lesional clones remained in scalp and blood. Among patients, TCR sharing was less clear than in mice, a difference possibly due in part to HLA diversity in the patient population.

After isolation, RNA underwent reverse transcription to generate cDNA as the sequencing template. Assay used: immunoSEQ multiplex PCR; TCRdb lists only in-frame clones, some missing. The table lists 150,000 to 200,000 clones, roughly 58% of them singletons. This CDR3 spans 14 amino acids. With 5 bases removed from V and 2 bases from J, the gap between germline ends came to 12 bases. Germline CDR1 SGHTA, CDR2 FQGTGA. Treatment described: oral pan-JAK inhibitor, 5-10 mg twice daily. This rearrangement joins TRBV7-3 to TRBJ2-5; D gene unclear. Source: CD4+ T cells sorted from blood, taken between weeks 55 and 65, from a patient treated with tofacitinib. The receptor was isolated from a human donor with alopecia areata. The CDR3 here is CASSPRNDQETQYF. CDR3 coding DNA: TGTGCCAGCAGCCCCCGGAACGATCAAGAGACCCAGTACTTC.